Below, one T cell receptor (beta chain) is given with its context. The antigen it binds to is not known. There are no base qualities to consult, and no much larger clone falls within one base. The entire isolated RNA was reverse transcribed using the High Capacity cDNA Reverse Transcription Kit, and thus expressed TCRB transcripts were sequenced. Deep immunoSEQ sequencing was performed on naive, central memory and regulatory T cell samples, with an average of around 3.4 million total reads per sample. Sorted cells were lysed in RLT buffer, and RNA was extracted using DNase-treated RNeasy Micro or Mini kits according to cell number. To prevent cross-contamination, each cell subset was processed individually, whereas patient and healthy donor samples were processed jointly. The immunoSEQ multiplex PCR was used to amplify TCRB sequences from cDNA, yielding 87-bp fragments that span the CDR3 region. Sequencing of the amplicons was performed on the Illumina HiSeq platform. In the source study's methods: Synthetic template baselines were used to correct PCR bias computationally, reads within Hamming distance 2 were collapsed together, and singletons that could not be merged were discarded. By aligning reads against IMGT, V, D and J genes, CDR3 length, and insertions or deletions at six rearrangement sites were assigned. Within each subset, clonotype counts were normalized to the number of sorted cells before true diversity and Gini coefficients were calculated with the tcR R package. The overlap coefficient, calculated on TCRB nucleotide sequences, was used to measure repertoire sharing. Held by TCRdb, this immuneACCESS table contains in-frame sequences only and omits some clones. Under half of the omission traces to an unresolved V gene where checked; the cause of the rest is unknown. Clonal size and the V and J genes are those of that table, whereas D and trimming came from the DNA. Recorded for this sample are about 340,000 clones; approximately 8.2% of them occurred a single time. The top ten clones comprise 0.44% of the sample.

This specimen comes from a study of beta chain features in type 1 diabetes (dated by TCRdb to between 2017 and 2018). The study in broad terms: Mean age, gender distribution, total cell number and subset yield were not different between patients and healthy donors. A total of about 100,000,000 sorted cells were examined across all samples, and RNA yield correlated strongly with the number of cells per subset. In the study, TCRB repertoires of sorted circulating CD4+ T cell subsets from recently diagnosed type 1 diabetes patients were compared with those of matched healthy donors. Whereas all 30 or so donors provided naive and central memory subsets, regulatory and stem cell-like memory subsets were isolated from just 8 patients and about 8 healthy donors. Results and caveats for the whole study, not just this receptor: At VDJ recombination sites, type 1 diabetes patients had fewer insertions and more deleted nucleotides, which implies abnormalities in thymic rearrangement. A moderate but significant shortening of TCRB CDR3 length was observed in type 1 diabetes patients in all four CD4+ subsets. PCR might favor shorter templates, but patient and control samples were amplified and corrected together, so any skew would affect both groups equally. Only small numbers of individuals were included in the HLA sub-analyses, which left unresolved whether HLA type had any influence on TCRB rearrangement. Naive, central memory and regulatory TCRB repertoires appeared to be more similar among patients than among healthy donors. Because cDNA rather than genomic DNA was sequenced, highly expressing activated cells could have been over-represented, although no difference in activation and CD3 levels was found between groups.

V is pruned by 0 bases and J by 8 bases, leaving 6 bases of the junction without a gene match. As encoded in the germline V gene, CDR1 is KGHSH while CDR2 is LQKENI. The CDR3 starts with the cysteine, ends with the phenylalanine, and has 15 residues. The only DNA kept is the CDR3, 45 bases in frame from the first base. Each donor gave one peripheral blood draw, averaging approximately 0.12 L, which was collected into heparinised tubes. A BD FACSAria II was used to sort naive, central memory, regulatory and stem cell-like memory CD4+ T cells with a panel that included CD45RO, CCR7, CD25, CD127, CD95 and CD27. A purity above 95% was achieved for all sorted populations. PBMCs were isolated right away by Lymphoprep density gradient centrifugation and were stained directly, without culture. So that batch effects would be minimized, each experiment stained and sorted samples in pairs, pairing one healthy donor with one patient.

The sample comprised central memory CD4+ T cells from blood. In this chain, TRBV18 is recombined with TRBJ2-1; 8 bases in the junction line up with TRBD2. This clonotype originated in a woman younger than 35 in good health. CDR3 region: CASSPPVGRADEQFF. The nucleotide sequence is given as TGTGCCAGCTCACCACCAGTCGGGAGGGCCGATGAGCAGTTCTTC.